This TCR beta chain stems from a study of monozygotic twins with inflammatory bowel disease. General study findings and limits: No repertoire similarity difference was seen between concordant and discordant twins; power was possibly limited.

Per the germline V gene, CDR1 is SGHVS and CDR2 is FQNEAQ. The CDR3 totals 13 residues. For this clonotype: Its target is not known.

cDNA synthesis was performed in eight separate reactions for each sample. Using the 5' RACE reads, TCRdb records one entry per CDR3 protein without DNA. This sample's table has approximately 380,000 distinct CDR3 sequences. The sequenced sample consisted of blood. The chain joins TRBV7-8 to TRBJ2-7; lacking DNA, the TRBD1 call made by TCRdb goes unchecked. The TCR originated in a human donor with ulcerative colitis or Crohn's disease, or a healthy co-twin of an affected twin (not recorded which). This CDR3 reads CASGTGRLDEQYF. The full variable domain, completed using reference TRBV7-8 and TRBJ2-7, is GAGVSQSPRYKVAKRGQDVALRCDPISGHVSLFWYQQALGQGPEFLTYFQNEAQLDKSGLPSDRFFAERPEGSVSTLKIQRTQQEDSAVYLCASGTGRLDEQYFGPGTRLTVT.